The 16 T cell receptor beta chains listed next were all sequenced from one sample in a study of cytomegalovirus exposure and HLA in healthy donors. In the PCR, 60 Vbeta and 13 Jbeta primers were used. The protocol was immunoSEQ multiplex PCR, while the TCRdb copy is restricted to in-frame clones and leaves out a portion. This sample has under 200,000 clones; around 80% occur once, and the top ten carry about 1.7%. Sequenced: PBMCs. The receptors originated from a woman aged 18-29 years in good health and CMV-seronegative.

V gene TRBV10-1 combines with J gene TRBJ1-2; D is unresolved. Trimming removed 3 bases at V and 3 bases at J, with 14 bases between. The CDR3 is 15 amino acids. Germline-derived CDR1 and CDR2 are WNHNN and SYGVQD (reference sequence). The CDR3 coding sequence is TGCGCCAGCAGTGAATCAGTTGGACTTTACTATGGCTACACCTTC. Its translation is CASSESVGLYYGYTF.

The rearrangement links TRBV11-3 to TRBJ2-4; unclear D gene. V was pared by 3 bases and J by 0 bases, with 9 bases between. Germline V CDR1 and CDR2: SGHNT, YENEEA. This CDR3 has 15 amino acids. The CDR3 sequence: CASSLSRIAKNIQYF. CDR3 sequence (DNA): TGTGCCAGCAGCTTGTCCAGGATAGCCAAAAACATTCAGTACTTC.

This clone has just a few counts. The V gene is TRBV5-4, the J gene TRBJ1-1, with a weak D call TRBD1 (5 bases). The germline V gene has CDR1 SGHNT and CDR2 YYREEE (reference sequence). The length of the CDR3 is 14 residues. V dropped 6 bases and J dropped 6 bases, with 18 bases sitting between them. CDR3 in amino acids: CASTSASRVAEAFF. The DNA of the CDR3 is TGTGCCAGCACCTCCGCGAGCAGGGTCGCTGAAGCTTTCTTT.

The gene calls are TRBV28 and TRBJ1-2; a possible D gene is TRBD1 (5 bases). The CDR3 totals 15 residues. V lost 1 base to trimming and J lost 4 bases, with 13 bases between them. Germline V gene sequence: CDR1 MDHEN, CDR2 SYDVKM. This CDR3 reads CASSLYVRVPYGYTF. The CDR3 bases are TGTGCCAGCAGTTTATATGTCAGGGTCCCCTATGGCTACACCTTC.

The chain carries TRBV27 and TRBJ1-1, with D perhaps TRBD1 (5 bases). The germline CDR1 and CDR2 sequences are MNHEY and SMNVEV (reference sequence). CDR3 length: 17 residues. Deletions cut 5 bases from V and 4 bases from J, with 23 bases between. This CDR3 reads CASSLRGGVGVSTEAFF. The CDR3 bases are TGTGCCAGCAGTCTCCGGGGCGGGGTAGGGGTTTCCACTGAAGCTTTCTTT.

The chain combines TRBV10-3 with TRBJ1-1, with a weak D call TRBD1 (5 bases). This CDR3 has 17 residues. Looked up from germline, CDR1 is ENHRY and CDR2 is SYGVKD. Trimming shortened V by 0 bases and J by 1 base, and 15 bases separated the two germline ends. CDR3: CAISESPRGGGNTEAFF. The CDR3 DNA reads TGTGCCATCAGTGAGTCCCCGCGGGGTGGGGGGAACACTGAAGCTTTCTTT.

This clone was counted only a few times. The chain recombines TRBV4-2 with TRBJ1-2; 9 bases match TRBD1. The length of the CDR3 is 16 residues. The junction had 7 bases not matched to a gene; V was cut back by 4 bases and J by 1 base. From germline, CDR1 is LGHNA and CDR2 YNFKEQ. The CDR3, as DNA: TGTGCCAGCAGCCCCCGTCCGGGACAGGGTAACTATGGCTACACCTTC. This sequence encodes CASSPRPGQGNYGYTF.

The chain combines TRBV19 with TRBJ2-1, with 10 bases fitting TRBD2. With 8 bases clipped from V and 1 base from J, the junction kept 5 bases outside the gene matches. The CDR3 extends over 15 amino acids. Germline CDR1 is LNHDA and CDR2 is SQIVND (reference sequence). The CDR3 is CASWSGRDSYNEQFF. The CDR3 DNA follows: TGTGCCAGTTGGAGCGGGAGGGATTCCTACAATGAGCAGTTCTTC.

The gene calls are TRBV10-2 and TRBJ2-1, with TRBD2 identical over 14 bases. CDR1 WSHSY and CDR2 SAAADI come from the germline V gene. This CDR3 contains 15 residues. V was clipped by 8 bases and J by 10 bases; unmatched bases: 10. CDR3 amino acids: CASAGTSGSIWEQFF. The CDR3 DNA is TGCGCCAGCGCCGGGACTAGCGGGAGTATTTGGGAGCAGTTCTTC.

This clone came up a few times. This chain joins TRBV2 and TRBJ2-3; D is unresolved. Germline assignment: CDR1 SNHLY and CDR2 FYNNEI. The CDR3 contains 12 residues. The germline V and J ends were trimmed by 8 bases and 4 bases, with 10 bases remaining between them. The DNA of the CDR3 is TGTGCCAGCTTAACGCCAGCAGATACGCAGTATTTT. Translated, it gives CASLTPADTQYF. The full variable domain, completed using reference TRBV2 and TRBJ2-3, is EPEVTQTPSHQVTQMGQEVILRCVPISNHLYFYWYRQILGQKVEFLVSFYNNEISEKSEIFDDQFSVERPDGSNFTLKIRSTKLEDSAMYFCASLTPADTQYFGPGTRLTVL.

The CDR3 coding sequence is TGTGCCAGCAGTGCTCGGGACATTAGATCCGGGGAGCTGTTTTTT. Its translation: CASSARDIRSGELFF. The chain carries TRBV27 and TRBJ2-2; TRBD1 might be the D (6 bases). The CDR3 has 15 residues. The V gene's germline CDR1 is MNHEY and CDR2 SMNVEV (reference sequence). V was cut by 5 bases and J by 6 bases, with 16 bases left in between.

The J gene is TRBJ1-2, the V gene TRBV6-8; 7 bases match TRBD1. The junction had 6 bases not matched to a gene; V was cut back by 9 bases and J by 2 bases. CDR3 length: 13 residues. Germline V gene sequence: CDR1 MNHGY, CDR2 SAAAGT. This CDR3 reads CARSTGRNYGYTF. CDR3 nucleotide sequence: TGTGCCAGGTCGACAGGGCGAAACTATGGCTACACCTTC.

This CDR3 is CARSFKPHYGYTF. The CDR3 DNA reads TGTGCCAGAAGCTTCAAGCCACACTATGGCTACACCTTC. The V and J genes are TRBV5-3 and TRBJ1-2; D not certain. TRBV5-3 is recorded as an ORF, its role being uncertain. CDR3 size: 13 residues. Trimming pared 2 bases from V and 3 bases from J, leaving 8 bases between.

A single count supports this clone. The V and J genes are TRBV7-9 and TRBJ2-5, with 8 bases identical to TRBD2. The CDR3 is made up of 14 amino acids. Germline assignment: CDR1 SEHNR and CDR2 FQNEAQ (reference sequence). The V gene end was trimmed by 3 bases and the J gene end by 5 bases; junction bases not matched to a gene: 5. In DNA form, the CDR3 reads TGTGCCAGCAGCTTTACGGGACTAGGGGAGACCCAGTACTTC. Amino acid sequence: CASSFTGLGETQYF.

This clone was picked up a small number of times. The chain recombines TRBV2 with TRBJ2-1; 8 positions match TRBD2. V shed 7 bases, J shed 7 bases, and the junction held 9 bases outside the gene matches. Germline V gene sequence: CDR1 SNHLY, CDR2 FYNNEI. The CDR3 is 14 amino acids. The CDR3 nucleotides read TGTGCCAGCAAGCGGGAGCCCCAAGAGAATGAGCAGTTCTTC. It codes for CASKREPQENEQFF. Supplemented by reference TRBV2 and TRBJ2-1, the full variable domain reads EPEVTQTPSHQVTQMGQEVILRCVPISNHLYFYWYRQILGQKVEFLVSFYNNEISEKSEIFDDQFSVERPDGSNFTLKIRSTKLEDSAMYFCASKREPQENEQFFGPGTRLTVL.

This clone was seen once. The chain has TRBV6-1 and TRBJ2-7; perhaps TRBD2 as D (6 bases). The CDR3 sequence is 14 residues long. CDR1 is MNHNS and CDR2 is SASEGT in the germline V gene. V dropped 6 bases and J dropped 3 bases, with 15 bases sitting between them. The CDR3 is CASSPPGEFYEQYF. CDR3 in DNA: TGTGCCAGCAGCCCGCCGGGGGAATTCTACGAGCAGTACTTC.